This T cell receptor (beta chain) was identified during a study of CD8+ T cells in alopecia areata. cDNA serving as the sequencing template came from extracted, reverse transcribed RNA. Produced via immunoSEQ multiplex PCR; TCRdb's table is partial and in-frame only. The table records about 200,000 clones, approximately 60% of them present only once. Whole-study results and caveats: Sequencing of scalp tissue also captures the resident alphabeta T cells of normal skin. Although TCR sharing was seen in mice, sharing across patients was less clear, possibly for HLA-related reasons. The study found higher clonality in lesional than normal scalp, especially in alopecia totalis/universalis.

Trimming pared 10 bases from V and 0 bases from J, leaving 12 bases between. Germline CDR1 and CDR2: LGHNT and FRNRAP. The CDR3 extends over 13 amino acids. This clone was seen only a few times. Its target is unknown. The J gene is TRBJ1-2, the V gene TRBV12-5; D is perhaps TRBD1 (6 bases). This clonotype originated in a human donor in good health. Specimen: CD8+ T cells sorted from blood. The CDR3, as DNA: TGTGCTACCCCAGGGGCTACTAACTATGGCTACACCTTC. This encodes CATPGATNYGYTF.